The 17 T cell receptor beta chains below all came from one sample that was sequenced in a study of cytomegalovirus exposure and HLA in healthy donors. PCR employed 60 Vbeta and 13 Jbeta primers. Profiled with immunoSEQ multiplex PCR; TCRdb holds only in-frame clones, not every one. The repertoire holds about 160,000 clones, with about 80% as singletons. The sequencing input was PBMCs. Receptors originate from a young man in good health and CMV-seropositive.

This chain links TRBV5-5 with TRBJ2-7; D is uncertain. V was trimmed by 3 bases and J by 3 bases, leaving 13 bases between them. CDR1 and CDR2 from the germline V gene are SGHKS and YYEKEE (reference sequence). This CDR3 is built from 14 residues. CDR3 in amino acids: CASSSNRYNYEQYF. CDR3 DNA: TGTGCCAGCAGCTCCAACCGATACAACTACGAGCAGTACTTC.

The rearrangement joins TRBV10-1 to TRBJ2-7, with D unclear. Germline V lookup: CDR1 WNHNN, CDR2 SYGVQD (reference sequence). The CDR3 consists of 12 residues. The V gene lost 6 bases and the J gene lost 2 bases, with 8 bases spanning the gap. CDR3 bases: TGCGCCAGCAGAAGCGAACCCTACGAGCAGTACTTC. Residues: CASRSEPYEQYF.

The V and J genes are TRBV30 and TRBJ1-5, with D maybe TRBD1 (5 bases). There are 14 residues in the CDR3. CDR1 and CDR2 from the germline V gene are GTSNPN and SVGIG (reference sequence). The V end lost 5 bases, the J end lost 4 bases, and 15 bases lay between the germline ends. The CDR3 nucleotides are TGTGCCTGGGCCTTAAAGGGGTCTAATCAGCCCCAGCATTTT. It is translated as CAWALKGSNQPQHF.

V gene TRBV6-6 combines with J gene TRBJ1-2; TRBD1 matches 9 bases. In germline, CDR1 is MNHNY, CDR2 SVGAGI (reference sequence). The trim removed 11 bases at V and 5 bases at J, leaving 12 bases unmatched. The CDR3 is 14 residues long. CDR3: CASRAGQGNYGYTF. The DNA of the CDR3 is TGTGCCTCCCGTGCCGGACAGGGGAATTATGGCTACACCTTC.

The chain couples TRBV7-2 to TRBJ2-7, with TRBD1 identical over 7 bases. V lost 5 bases and J lost 4; bases outside the gene matches: 5. The CDR3 totals 13 residues. CDR1 and CDR2 (germline): SGHTA, FQGNSA. Here the CDR3 DNA reads TGTGCCAGCAGCATGGGACAGCCTTACGAGCAGTACTTC. Protein product: CASSMGQPYEQYF.

The rearrangement uses TRBV14 and TRBJ1-4; TRBD1 is a possible D gene (6 bases). The length of the CDR3 is 14 residues. Trimming removed 0 bases at V and 8 bases at J, with 10 bases between. In germline, CDR1 is SGHDN, CDR2 FVKESK. CDR3 protein: CASSQDTTGEKLFF. CDR3 nucleotides: TGTGCCAGCAGCCAAGATACCACAGGGGAAAAACTGTTTTTT.

This chain uses TRBV27 with TRBJ1-5; possibly TRBD1 for D (6 bases). Trimming took off 5 bases at V and 4 bases at J, with 12 bases between the two ends. The germline V gene encodes CDR1 MNHEY and CDR2 SMNVEV (reference sequence). The CDR3 runs to 14 residues. CDR3 sequence reads: CASSAWDKNQPQHF. The CDR3 nucleotides are TGTGCCAGCAGTGCATGGGACAAGAATCAGCCCCAGCATTTT.

The chain employs TRBV4-2 and TRBJ1-1; 7 positions agree with TRBD1. V shed 7 bases, J shed 3 bases, and the junction held 8 bases outside the gene matches. CDR1 is LGHNA, CDR2 YNFKEQ, per germline. CDR3 length: 14 amino acids. This chain's CDR3 is CASNSTGTHTEAFF. CDR3 DNA: TGTGCCAGCAACTCGACAGGGACTCACACTGAAGCTTTCTTT.

The chain has TRBV19 and TRBJ2-1; the match to TRBD2 covers 7 bases. After removal of 3 bases from V and 5 bases from J, the junction contained 7 bases not matched to a gene. The CDR3 has 15 residues. The V gene's germline CDR1 is LNHDA and CDR2 SQIVND (reference sequence). The CDR3 loop reads CASSIRDYAHNEQFF. In DNA, the CDR3 is TGTGCCAGTAGTATCCGGGACTACGCTCACAATGAGCAGTTCTTC.

The chain employs TRBV6-5 and TRBJ2-7; a weak D match, TRBD1 (5 bases). Trimming took off 5 bases at V and 3 bases at J, with 5 bases between the two ends. Germline values: CDR1 MNHEY, CDR2 SVGAGI. The CDR3 length is 11 residues. The chain's CDR3 is CASSGHYEQYF. The DNA for the CDR3 is TGTGCCAGCAGTGGACACTACGAGCAGTACTTC.

This clone was observed once. This sequence joins TRBV27 and TRBJ2-2; D unclear. Trimming removed 6 bases at V and 3 bases at J, with 11 bases between. Germline CDR1 reads MNHEY; CDR2 reads SMNVEV (reference sequence). The CDR3 loop spans 14 amino acids. The CDR3 loop reads CASRYIRDTGELFF. CDR3 DNA: TGTGCCAGCAGATATATTCGGGACACCGGGGAGCTGTTTTTT.

The CDR3 DNA is TGTGCCAGCAGCGTAGACCGGGGGAGATCTGTAGAGACCCAGTACTTC. Protein product: CASSVDRGRSVETQYF. The chain joins TRBV9 to TRBJ2-5; tentative D call: TRBD2 (6 bases). The V end was cut by 0 bases, the J end by 4 bases, with 16 bases between. The CDR3 extends over 16 amino acids. Germline-derived CDR1 and CDR2 are SGDLS and YYNGEE.

The V gene is TRBV5-1, the J gene TRBJ1-1; 7 bases match TRBD1. Germline CDR1 SGHRS, CDR2 YFSETQ. CDR3 size: 15 residues. With 0 bases clipped from V and 7 bases from J, the junction kept 9 bases outside the gene matches. As DNA, the CDR3 is TGCGCCAGCAGCTTGGGGCAGGGGGGTGGGAATGAAGCTTTCTTT. Translated, it gives CASSLGQGGGNEAFF.

The chain links TRBV9 to TRBJ2-1; D may be TRBD1 (5 bases). Per germline, CDR1 SGDLS and CDR2 YYNGEE. The V and J ends lost 4 bases and 0 bases respectively, with 17 bases between them. The CDR3 sequence is 17 residues long. CDR3 sequence (DNA): TGTGCCAGCAGCATCGATCTAGACAGTTTCTCCTACAATGAGCAGTTCTTC. Translation: CASSIDLDSFSYNEQFF.

This clone was observed a few times. The chain recombines TRBV7-9 with TRBJ2-3; D unresolved. The CDR3 length is 11 residues. Germline CDR1 reads SEHNR; CDR2 reads FQNEAQ (reference sequence). The V and J ends lost 4 bases and 3 bases respectively, with 2 bases between them. CDR3 coding DNA: TGTGCCAGCAGCTCTACAGATACGCAGTATTTT. Translation gives CASSSTDTQYF.

CDR3 loop: CSALVTGTDLDQPQHF. Written as DNA, the CDR3 is TGCAGCGCTCTCGTGACCGGGACAGATTTAGATCAGCCCCAGCATTTT. The chain combines TRBV29-1 with TRBJ1-5, with TRBD1 identical over 7 bases. The CDR3 consists of 16 residues. Unmatched junction bases numbered 17, after V lost 7 bases and J lost 5 bases. Germline CDR1 SQVTM, CDR2 ANQGSEA.

This clone has just a few counts. This chain connects TRBV6-1 to TRBJ1-1, with a tentative D call TRBD1 (5 bases). Germline CDR1 reads MNHNS; CDR2 reads SASEGT. The CDR3 is 17 residues long. With 0 bases removed from V and 6 bases from J, the gap between germline ends came to 20 bases. The CDR3 nucleotides read TGTGCCAGCAGTGAAGCGCTATTTCAGGGAGGTTCGGCTGAAGCTTTCTTT. Amino acid sequence: CASSEALFQGGSAEAFF.